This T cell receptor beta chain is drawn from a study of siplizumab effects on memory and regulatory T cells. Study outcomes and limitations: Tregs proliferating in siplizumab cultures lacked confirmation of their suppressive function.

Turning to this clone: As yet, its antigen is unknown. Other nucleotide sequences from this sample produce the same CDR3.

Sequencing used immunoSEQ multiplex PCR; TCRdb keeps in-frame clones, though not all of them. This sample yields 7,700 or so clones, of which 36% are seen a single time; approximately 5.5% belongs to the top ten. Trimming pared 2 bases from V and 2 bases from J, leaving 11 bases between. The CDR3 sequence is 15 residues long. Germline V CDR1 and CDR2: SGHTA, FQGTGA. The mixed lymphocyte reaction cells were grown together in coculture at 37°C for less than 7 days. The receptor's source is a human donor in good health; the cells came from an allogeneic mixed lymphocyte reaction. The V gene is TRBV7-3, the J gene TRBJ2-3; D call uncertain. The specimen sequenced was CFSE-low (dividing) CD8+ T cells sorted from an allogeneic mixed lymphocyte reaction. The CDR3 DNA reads TGTGCCAGCAGCTTAGGGCTAACCTTCACAGATACGCAGTATTTT. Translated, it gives CASSLGLTFTDTQYF.